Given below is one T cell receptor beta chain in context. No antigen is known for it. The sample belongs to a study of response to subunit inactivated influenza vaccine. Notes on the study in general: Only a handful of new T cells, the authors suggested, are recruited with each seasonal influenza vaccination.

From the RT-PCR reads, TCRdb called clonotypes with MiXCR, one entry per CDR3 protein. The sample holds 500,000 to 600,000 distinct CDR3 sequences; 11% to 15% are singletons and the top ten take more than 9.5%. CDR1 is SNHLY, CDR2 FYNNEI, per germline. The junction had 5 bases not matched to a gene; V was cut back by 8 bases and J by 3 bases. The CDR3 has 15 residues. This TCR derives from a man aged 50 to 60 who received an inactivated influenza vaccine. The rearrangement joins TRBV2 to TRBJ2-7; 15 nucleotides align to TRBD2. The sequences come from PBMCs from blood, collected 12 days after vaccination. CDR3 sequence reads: CASSGLAGGVYEQYF. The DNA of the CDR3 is TGTGCCAGCTCGGGACTAGCGGGAGGAGTCTACGAGCAGTACTTC.